These 24 T cell receptor beta chains originate from one sample sequenced in a study of T cells in Graves' hyperthyroidism and ophthalmopathy. Researchers took RNA transcripts and amplified the TCR beta CDR3 regions from them. The HTBI primer set drove a first-round RT-PCR of the TCR CDR3. TCRdb itself ran the multiplex PCR reads through MiXCR, one entry per CDR3 protein. The table has hundreds of thousands of distinct CDR3 sequences, about 16% seen once; the top ten hold over 3.5%. The sample was blood. These TCRs come from a woman in her 30s with Graves' hyperthyroidism.

Ten or more counts support this clonotype. V usage is TRBV7-2 and J usage is TRBJ2-7, with D possibly TRBD2 on 6 matching bases. Germline-derived CDR1 and CDR2 are SGHTA and FQGNSA. The CDR3 contains 15 residues. Deletions cut 5 bases from V and 9 bases from J, with 23 bases between. The CDR3 loop is CASSPQDRGGLGQYF. CDR3 bases: TGTGCCAGCAGCCCCCAGGATAGGGGAGGTCTGGGGCAGTACTTC.

The chain employs TRBV28 and TRBJ2-4; a possible D gene is TRBD2 (5 bases). CDR1 MDHEN and CDR2 SYDVKM come from the germline V gene. Trimming removed 3 bases from V and 5 bases from J, with 11 bases in between. The CDR3 is 14 residues long. CDR3 coding DNA: TGTGCCAGCAGTTTCTTCGGGAACGAAAACATTCAGTACTTC. Residues: CASSFFGNENIQYF.

This clonotype was picked up many times. The chain employs TRBV27 and TRBJ1-2; no clear D. This CDR3 comprises 12 residues. Germline loops: CDR1 MNHEY, CDR2 SMNVEV (reference sequence). V lost 5 bases and J lost 10, with 14 bases in between. The CDR3 DNA reads TGTGCCAGCAGTCTCAAGGGCCGTTTCTACACCTTC. The encoded protein is CASSLKGRFYTF.

Note on this clonotype: The junction shows a germline mismatch at one end, possibly a read error. The chain couples TRBV11-2 to TRBJ1-1, with 10 bases that match TRBD1. CDR1 and CDR2 from the germline V gene are SGHAT and FQNNGV. The CDR3 totals 16 residues. The chain's CDR3 is CVSSPRQGARDTEAFF. CDR3 bases: TGTGTCAGCAGCCCCAGACAGGGGGCGCGGGACACTGAAGCTTTCTTT.

This clonotype was counted many times. V and J are TRBV20-1 and TRBJ2-7; no definite D call. The germline V gene has CDR1 DFQATT and CDR2 SNEGSKA (reference sequence). This CDR3 is 13 amino acids long. V lost 3 bases, J lost 1 base, and 10 bases lay in between. In DNA form, the CDR3 reads TGCAGTGCTAGTCATCCAGCGTCCTACGAGCAGTACTTC. This encodes CSASHPASYEQYF.

This clonotype was seen many times. The V gene is TRBV5-5, the J gene TRBJ2-1; 16 bases fit TRBD2. The CDR3 runs to 17 residues. J gave up 6 bases and V 2 bases, and 5 bases lay outside the gene matches. Germline V gene sequence: CDR1 SGHKS, CDR2 YYEKEE (reference sequence). CDR3 DNA: TGTGCCAGCAGCTTTCCGGGACTAGCGGGAGGGGTCAATGAGCAGTTCTTC. Translating gives CASSFPGLAGGVNEQFF.

The genes are TRBV20-1 and TRBJ2-1; D is ambiguous. V lost 1 base to trimming and J lost 10 bases, with 5 bases between them. This CDR3 comprises 10 residues. The germline CDR1 and CDR2 sequences are DFQATT and SNEGSKA (reference sequence). The CDR3 sequence is CSARVREQFF. CDR3 sequence (DNA): TGCAGTGCTAGAGTTAGGGAGCAGTTCTTC.

This clonotype was observed a handful of times. V and J are TRBV14 and TRBJ2-7; the D is unclear. This CDR3 has 13 residues. The V end was cut by 1 base, the J end by 6 bases, with 10 bases between. The germline gives CDR1 SGHDN, CDR2 FVKESK. CDR3 DNA sequence: TGTGCCAGCAGCCAAGGTCTTCTGGGCGAGCAGTACTTC. Protein sequence: CASSQGLLGEQYF. Together with reference TRBV14 and TRBJ2-7, the CDR3 gives the full variable domain: EAGVTQFPSHSVIEKGQTVTLRCDPISGHDNLYWYRRVMGKEIKFLLHFVKESKQDESGMPNNRFLAERTGGTYSTLKVQPAELEDSGVYFCASSQGLLGEQYFGPGTRLTVT.

In this sample, this clonotype turned up many times. The chain employs TRBV20-1 and TRBJ1-5; D perhaps matches TRBD1 (5 bases). V dropped 5 bases and J dropped 0 bases, with 23 bases sitting between them. The CDR3 spans 18 residues. Germline CDR1 and CDR2: DFQATT and SNEGSKA (reference sequence). As DNA, the CDR3 is TGCAGTGCTGCCCCCCCTTATGGGGGGATTTATAGCAATCAGCCCCAGCATTTT. Amino acid sequence: CSAAPPYGGIYSNQPQHF.

The V gene is TRBV4-1, the J gene TRBJ2-1; the match to TRBD1 covers 10 bases. Trimming at V came to 2 bases and at J to 6 bases, leaving 4 bases not matched to a gene. Germline CDR1 MGHRA, CDR2 YSYEKL. This CDR3 has 15 amino acids. As DNA, the CDR3 is TGCGCCAGCAGCCAATCCGGGACAGGGGCCAATGAGCAGTTCTTC. Translation gives CASSQSGTGANEQFF.

This CDR3 is CASSLYRRQNSPLHF. The CDR3 DNA reads as TGTGCCAGCAGTTTATATCGAAGGCAAAATTCACCCCTCCACTTT. V usage is TRBV28 and J usage is TRBJ1-6; no definite D call. The V end lost 1 base, the J end lost 7 bases, and 11 bases lay between the germline ends. The length of the CDR3 is 15 residues. Germline V gives CDR1 MDHEN, CDR2 SYDVKM.

This clonotype has a handful of counts. CDR3 nucleotides: TGCAGCATAGCGGGAGTTTTTCAGAACACCGGGGAGCTGTTTTTT. The encoded protein is CSIAGVFQNTGELFF. This chain uses TRBV20-1 with TRBJ2-2; 9 bases map to TRBD2. Germline V gene sequence: CDR1 DFQATT, CDR2 SNEGSKA (reference sequence). CDR3 length: 15 residues.

The chain employs TRBV2 and TRBJ2-1; maybe TRBD2 (6 bases). The ends were cut back, 8 bases at V and 9 bases at J, with 17 bases in the middle. CDR1 is SNHLY and CDR2 is FYNNEI in the germline V gene. This CDR3 has 13 residues. CDR3 loop: CASALSSGVEQFF. In DNA, the CDR3 is TGTGCCAGCGCCCTAAGTAGCGGAGTTGAGCAGTTCTTC.

This clonotype was recorded many times. The chain has TRBV7-9 and TRBJ2-5, with unresolved D. The CDR3 covers 15 residues. CDR1 and CDR2 (germline): SEHNR, FQNEAQ (reference sequence). With 2 bases removed from V and 0 bases from J, the gap between germline ends came to 10 bases. In DNA, the CDR3 is TGTGCCAGCAGCTTATCACCGATGTACCAAGAGACCCAGTACTTC. This gives the protein CASSLSPMYQETQYF.

The chain recombines TRBV4-1 with TRBJ1-6, with D perhaps matching TRBD1 (6 bases). The V end lost 4 bases, the J end lost 7 bases, and 17 bases lay between the germline ends. CDR1 MGHRA and CDR2 YSYEKL come from the germline V gene. The CDR3 is 16 amino acids. The CDR3 here is CASSRQIAGANSPLHF. The CDR3 bases are TGCGCCAGCAGCCGCCAAATAGCAGGGGCGAATTCACCCCTCCACTTT.

This clonotype came up many times. The chain carries TRBV28 and TRBJ2-7; TRBD1 matches at 8 bases. Germline V gene sequence: CDR1 MDHEN, CDR2 SYDVKM. The CDR3 consists of 15 residues. Unmatched junction bases numbered 8, after V lost 4 bases and J lost 3 bases. CDR3 protein: CASSSLDRAHYEQYF. CDR3 nucleotide sequence: TGTGCCAGCAGTTCCCTGGACAGGGCCCACTACGAGCAGTACTTC.

This clonotype was seen at least ten times. The chain employs TRBV29-1 and TRBJ1-1; D possibly corresponds to TRBD1 (5 bases). Germline loops: CDR1 SQVTM, CDR2 ANQGSEA. V was shortened by 3 bases and J by 4 bases, with 9 bases between the two germline ends. This CDR3 is built from 12 residues. The CDR3 is CSVDSGGTEAFF. CDR3 coding DNA: TGCAGCGTTGACAGCGGGGGCACTGAAGCTTTCTTT.

A few counts support this clonotype. The chain couples TRBV5-1 to TRBJ2-7; maybe TRBD1 (7 bases). The CDR3 sequence is 14 residues long. The germline V and J ends were trimmed by 0 bases and 6 bases, with 13 bases remaining between them. Germline CDR1 SGHRS, CDR2 YFSETQ. The CDR3 loop is CASSLGTGEAEQYF. CDR3 nucleotide sequence: TGCGCCAGCAGCTTGGGTACAGGGGAGGCCGAGCAGTACTTC.

In its sample, this clonotype was seen a few times. The chain is built from TRBV11-2 and TRBJ2-1; TRBD2 aligns across 8 bases. The CDR3 spans 15 residues. Germline-derived CDR1 and CDR2 are SGHAT and FQNNGV. The J segment lost 8 bases and the V segment lost 5 bases, leaving 11 bases of the junction unmatched. CDR3: CASSRGGDRYDEQFF. The CDR3, as DNA: TGTGCCAGCAGCCGGGGGGGAGACCGGTACGATGAGCAGTTCTTC.

This clonotype was observed at least ten times. The chain uses TRBV11-2 and TRBJ2-2; 7 bases agree with TRBD1. The CDR3 length is 14 residues. Germline CDR1 SGHAT, CDR2 FQNNGV. Trimming cost V 5 bases and J 6 bases; bases outside gene matches: 6. CDR3: CASSPGQWSGELFF. DNA for the CDR3: TGTGCCAGCAGCCCGGGACAGTGGTCCGGGGAGCTGTTTTTT.

This clonotype was recorded many times. V usage is TRBV6-2 or TRBV6-3 and J usage is TRBJ2-5; the D gene is possibly TRBD1 (5 bases). V was clipped by 4 bases and J by 0 bases, with 15 bases between them. Looked up from germline, CDR1 is MNHEY and CDR2 is SVGEGT. CDR3 length equals 16 residues. The chain's CDR3 is CASSSRQYADQETQYF. In DNA form, the CDR3 reads TGTGCCAGCAGTTCGCGACAGTACGCTGACCAAGAGACCCAGTACTTC.

The gene calls are TRBV9 and TRBJ2-2, with D uncertain. Germline V gene lookup returns CDR1 SGDLS and CDR2 YYNGEE. CDR3 size: 15 residues. Trimming took 4 bases from V and 2 from J, leaving 12 bases between them. CDR3 loop: CASSPLARNTGELFF. CDR3 coding DNA: TGTGCCAGCAGCCCCCTCGCACGAAACACCGGGGAGCTGTTTTTT.

The V gene is TRBV20-1, the J gene TRBJ2-1; TRBD2 agrees at 8 bases. V lost 4 bases to trimming and J lost 2 bases; unmatched junction nucleotides: 7. There are 15 residues in the CDR3. CDR1 and CDR2 from the germline V gene are DFQATT and SNEGSKA (reference sequence). The CDR3 region is CSATPLAGPYNEQFF. CDR3 bases: TGCAGTGCTACCCCTCTAGCGGGCCCCTACAATGAGCAGTTCTTC.

This chain connects TRBV24-1 to TRBJ2-3; D ambiguous. Trimming pared 4 bases from V and 4 bases from J, leaving 17 bases between. There are 16 residues in the CDR3. In germline, CDR1 is KGHDR, CDR2 SFDVKD. The CDR3 DNA follows: TGTGCCACCAGTGACTCGACTGAGATACTCCCAGATACGCAGTATTTT. Amino acids: CATSDSTEILPDTQYF.